This TCR beta chain appears in the sequencing data of a study of CD8+ T cells in alopecia areata. Study information: Treated patients received oral tofacitinib, 5 to 10 mg twice daily.

Regarding treatment: oral pan-JAK inhibitor, 5-10 mg twice daily. Alopecia areata patients provided lesional scalp punch biopsies and peripheral blood, both collected for the study. In germline, CDR1 is SGHAT, CDR2 FQNNGV. The ends were cut back, 5 bases at V and 3 bases at J, with 9 bases in the middle. The length of the CDR3 is 13 residues. RNA extraction was followed by reverse transcription into cDNA, which acted as the sequencing template. Clones were sequenced by immunoSEQ multiplex PCR, and TCRdb holds only the in-frame ones, with some missing. This sample has about 190,000 clones, with less than 65% found just once.

The V and J genes are TRBV11-2 and TRBJ2-3, with D uncertain. The origin of this receptor is a human donor with alopecia areata. The starting material was CD4+ T cells sorted from blood, obtained at week 24, from a patient treated with tofacitinib. This CDR3 reads CASSLMGTDTQYF. The CDR3 nucleotides are TGTGCCAGCAGCCTGATGGGGACAGATACGCAGTATTTT. Full variable domain (remainder filled in from reference TRBV11-2 and TRBJ2-3): EAGVAQSPRYKIIEKRQSVAFWCNPISGHATLYWYQQILGQGPKLLIQFQNNGVVDDSQLPKDRFSAERLKGVDSTLKIQPAKLEDSAVYLCASSLMGTDTQYFGPGTRLTVL.